Listed here is a single TCR beta chain. No cognate antigen has been identified for it. Base quality data are lacking; no much larger clone is found one base away. The trial excluded patients who had a history of autoimmune disease or were on systemic immunosuppression. Peripheral blood for TCR sequencing was drawn from every dose cohort at baseline, at cycle 4 day 1 and at cycle 7 day 1. Samples came from an open-label, multicenter, first-in-human phase I dose-escalation trial of ivuxolimab. Adults with locally advanced or metastatic melanoma, renal cell carcinoma, hepatocellular carcinoma or head and neck squamous cell carcinoma were enrolled in the trial. Before TCR sequencing, CD4+ and CD8+ T cells were separately sorted from peripheral blood. To sequence the TCRbeta CDR3 region, genomic DNA was isolated from the sorted cells. The immunoSEQ Assay was used for sequencing of TCRbeta CDR3 regions. TCRdb retrieved this table from immuneACCESS and kept in-frame rearrangements only. Not all clones are present; in checked studies, unresolved V genes account for under half, and no reason is known for the remainder. This sample holds about 79,000 clones; more than 85% were observed only once. Of the sample, approximately 6.9% is held by the ten largest clones.

This record comes from a study of OX40 agonist ivuxolimab in advanced cancers. Looking at the study overall: Ivuxolimab, which targeted the costimulatory receptor OX40 (CD134), was an agonistic, fully human IgG2 monoclonal antibody. Prior anti-PD-1, anti-PD-L1 or anti-CTLA-4 therapy was permitted, and checkpoint inhibitors had been received by less than 45% of dose-escalation patients. The dose-escalation cohort was roughly 80% male with a mean age of 60 years, ranging from roughly 23 to 79. Partial responses occurred in three dose-escalation patients, of whom one had hepatocellular carcinoma and two had cutaneous melanoma. Intravenous ivuxolimab was administered to patients every 2 weeks at six dose levels: 0.01, 0.1, 0.3, 1.5, 3 and 10 mg/kg. Among the 50 to 55 dose-escalation patients, around 20 had hepatocellular carcinoma, 15 or so melanoma, 9 renal cell carcinoma and 9 head and neck cancer. The purpose of peripheral TCRbeta sequencing was to test whether ivuxolimab changed TCR sequence diversity and led to clonal T-cell expansion. The paper describes the monotherapy dose-escalation part (N ≈ 52 patients) of the phase I trial of ivuxolimab. On the study overall, not on this receptor specifically: Low levels of normalized T-cell clonal expansion were also seen in some patients who did not respond. The antigen specificity of the clonally expanded peripheral T cells was not determined. After ivuxolimab, expanded clones were on average more numerous among CD8+ T cells than among CD4+ T cells. At doses of 0.1 to 3.0 mg/kg, clonal expansion of both CD4+ and CD8+ T cells in blood was seen between baseline and week 6. In partial responders in the 0.1-3.0 mg/kg groups, normalized peripheral clonal expansion was found to be among the lowest, especially among CD8+ T cells.

According to the germline V gene, CDR1 reads KGHSH and CDR2 reads LQKENI. V was cut back by 6 bases and J by 1 base, leaving a gap of 12 bases between them. From its cysteine to its phenylalanine, the CDR3 spans 14 amino acids. Only the CDR3 DNA stays, 42 bases, in frame from base 1. The receptor's source is an adult with an advanced solid tumor such as melanoma, head and neck, liver or kidney cancer. The sequence joins TRBV18 to TRBJ1-1, with the D gene call left open. The sample was CD4+ or CD8+ T cells sorted from blood, taken in a trial of the OX40 agonist ivuxolimab. The CDR3 in this case is CASSPTAQNTEAFF. The DNA sequence is given as TGTGCCAGCTCTCCAACAGCTCAGAACACTGAAGCTTTCTTT. Reference TRBV18 and TRBJ1-1 genes cover what lies past the CDR3, so the full variable domain is NAGVMQNPRHLVRRRGQEARLRCSPMKGHSHVYWYRQLPEEGLKFMVYLQKENIIDESGMPKERFSAEFPKEGPSILRIQQVVRGDSAAYFCASSPTAQNTEAFFGQGTRLTVV.